The T cell receptor beta chain described here comes from a study of OX40 agonist ivuxolimab in advanced cancers. Across the study: An anti-OX40 (CD134) antibody with agonistic activity, ivuxolimab, was administered to patients. The dose of intravenous ivuxolimab that patients received every 2 weeks ranged from 0.01 to 10 mg/kg. Regarding the study as a whole: Some nonresponders also had low normalized T-cell clonal expansion.

Clones were read by immunoSEQ multiplex PCR, and TCRdb kept only the in-frame ones, dropping some. Of some 35,000 clones detected, over 60% appear once; the ten largest clones hold approximately 12%. V lost 2 bases, J lost 4 bases, and 8 bases stayed unmatched. Germline CDR1 is SGHTA and CDR2 is FQGTGA. This CDR3 is built from 16 residues. This clone was counted only a few times. Its antigen is undetermined. Here the sequenced sample was CD4+ or CD8+ T cells sorted from blood, taken in a trial of the OX40 agonist ivuxolimab. This chain uses TRBV7-3 with TRBJ2-3; TRBD2 aligns across 8 bases. The sequence derives from an adult with an advanced solid tumor such as melanoma, head and neck, liver or kidney cancer. The DNA of the CDR3 is TGTGCCAGCAGCTTACTATCGACGGGAGGGTCAGATACGCAGTATTTT. This encodes CASSLLSTGGSDTQYF.